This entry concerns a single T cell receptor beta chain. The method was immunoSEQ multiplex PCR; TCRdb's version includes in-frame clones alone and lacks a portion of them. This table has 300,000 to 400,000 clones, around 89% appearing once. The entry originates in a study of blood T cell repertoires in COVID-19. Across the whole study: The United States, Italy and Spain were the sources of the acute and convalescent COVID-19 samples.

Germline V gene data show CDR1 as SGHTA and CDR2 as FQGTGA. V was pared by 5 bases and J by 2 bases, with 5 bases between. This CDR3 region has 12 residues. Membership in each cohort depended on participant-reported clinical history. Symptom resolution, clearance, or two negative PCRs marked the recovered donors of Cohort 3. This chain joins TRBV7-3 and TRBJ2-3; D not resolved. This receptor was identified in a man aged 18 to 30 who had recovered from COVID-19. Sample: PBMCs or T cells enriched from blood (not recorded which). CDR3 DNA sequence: TGTGCCAGCAGCCCTCCCACAGATACGCAGTATTTT. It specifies CASSPPTDTQYF.